A selection of T cell receptor beta chains follows, all from one sample in a study of blood T cell repertoires in COVID-19. Profiled with immunoSEQ multiplex PCR; TCRdb holds only in-frame clones, not every one. The sample holds around 300,000 clones, 80% to 90% seen once. Material for sequencing was PBMCs or T cells enriched from blood (not recorded which). The receptors here all came from a young man who had recovered from COVID-19. The conserved cysteine and the conserved F or W are not part of the CDR3 here. Fields, in order: V gene, CDR3 length, CDR3 protein.

TRBV5-4 11 ASSFVSDNEQF
TRBV6-5 14 ASSYQTGSVTGELF
TRBV30 13 AWSRGTPSGNTIY
TRBV5-5 13 ASSFRSGRGDEQY
TRBV5-1 11 ASSVGHAYEQY
TRBV2 9 ASSSLYEQY
TRBV7-8 15 ASSPPIAGLNTGELF
TRBV10-3 13 AISEYRSDTGELF
TRBV28 14 ASSPRGRAGSYEQY
TRBV19 13 ASSMGAGNTDTQY
TRBV7-9 16 ASSLDLIRDRRFYGYT
TRBV24-1 14 ATSDPSQGSNQPQH
TRBV6-6 12 ASSRRGGNQPQH
TRBV12-5 13 ASAPGQGKFNEQF
TRBV7-9 13 ASSPRQVRNTEAF
TRBV24-1 14 APPGQGAQANEKLF
TRBV27 11 ASRRGAGYEQY
TRBV12-3/TRBV12-4 11 ASNSRSYGEAF
TRBV11-2 12 ADSVPGSDTEAF
TRBV5-5 13 ASSPGLGTPQPQH
TRBV7-9 16 ASSPTSGGSRGGNEQF
TRBV24-1 16 ATSDLRMGGGTYNEQF
TRBV6-2/TRBV6-3 12 ASSYLQGTGELF
TRBV12-3/TRBV12-4 11 ASSLTAFGELF
TRBV25-1 12 ASRLQGRGTEAF
TRBV30 19 AWSVPDLLTGFGGTNEKLF
TRBV7-8 11 ASRQRGTDTQY
TRBV4-2 15 ASSQEPPRDWNTEAF
TRBV27 11 ATGTGYLHEQY
TRBV15 14 ATSRVAGRFADTQY
TRBV5-1 13 ASSLERVGNTEAF
TRBV24-1 16 ATSDLPSGGGQGGELF
TRBV1 13 TSSQEQVVTGELF
TRBV6-5 9 ASSSSGEQY
TRBV4-1 12 ASSQAGQGSEQF
TRBV5-4 13 ASSAGQGKTGELF
TRBV9 14 ASSAWDRVVSDTQY
TRBV5-8 13 ASSLGQGDHNEQF
TRBV2 14 ASSVSVKLLHNEQF
TRBV6-5 9 ASSVLLEAF
TRBV9 15 ASSVEGLGHSTDTQY
TRBV6-5 13 ASSYSGGFGNTIY
TRBV24-1 17 ATSDPTPSGGKNTGELF
TRBV5-8 12 ASSLGRGRNEAF
TRBV4-2 15 ASSHKGISGGAVEQY
TRBV28 11 ASSLGVQETQY